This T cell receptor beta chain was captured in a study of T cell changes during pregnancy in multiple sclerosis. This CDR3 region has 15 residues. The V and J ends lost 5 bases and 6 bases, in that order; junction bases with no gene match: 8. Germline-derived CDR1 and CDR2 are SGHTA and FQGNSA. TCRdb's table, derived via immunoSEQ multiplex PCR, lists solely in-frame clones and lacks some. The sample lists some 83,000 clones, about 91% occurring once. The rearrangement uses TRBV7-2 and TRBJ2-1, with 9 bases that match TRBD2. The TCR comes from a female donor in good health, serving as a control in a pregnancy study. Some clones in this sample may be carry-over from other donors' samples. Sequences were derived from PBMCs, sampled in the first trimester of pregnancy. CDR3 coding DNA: TGTGCCAGCAGCGTTAGCGGGAGAGGCAGCAATGAGCAGTTCTTC. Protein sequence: CASSVSGRGSNEQFF.